This TCR beta chain came from a study of post-analysis software for immune sequencing data. Study-level points and caveats: When patients were compared with controls, four or five TRBV segments were more frequent, TRBV5-6, TRBV5-1 and TRBV20-1 among them.

This clonotype was observed a few times. The antigen is unknown. The CDR3 spans 13 residues. From germline, CDR1 is KGHDR and CDR2 SFDVKD. Trimming pared 5 bases from V and 2 bases from J, leaving 6 bases between. Sequencing libraries made from TCR beta cDNA carried unique molecular identifiers. TCRdb passed the PCR reads through MiXCR, listing each CDR3 protein once. The sample has hundreds of thousands of distinct CDR3 sequences, 25% to 30% seen once; the top ten hold approximately 0.55%. This sequence originates from a girl between 10 and 17 years old with multiple sclerosis. This chain connects TRBV24-1 to TRBJ2-1; possibly TRBD1 or TRBD2 for D (5 bases each). Sequenced: blood. CDR3 residues: CATSGGTYNEQFF. Here the CDR3 DNA reads TGTGCCACCAGTGGGGGGACCTACAATGAGCAGTTCTTC.